The 26 T cell receptor beta chains below come from one sample, sequenced in a study of blood T cell repertoires in COVID-19. Libraries were prepared by immunoSEQ multiplex PCR; TCRdb keeps only in-frame clonotypes and omits some of them. The sample yields about 81,000 clones, about 89% seen once. Specimen: PBMCs or T cells enriched from blood (not recorded which). These receptors all come from a woman aged 45-59 years with acute COVID-19.

The V and J genes are TRBV12-3 or TRBV12-4 and TRBJ2-1; TRBD2 aligns across 7 bases. The CDR3 totals 12 residues. The ends lost 8 bases at V and 3 bases at J; junction bases unmatched: 1. The CDR3 reads CASRDYYNEQFF. In DNA form, the CDR3 reads TGTGCCAGCCGGGACTACTACAATGAGCAGTTCTTC.

The gene calls are TRBV25-1 and TRBJ1-2; 7 positions agree with TRBD1. Germline V gene lookup returns CDR1 MGHDK and CDR2 SYGVNS. This CDR3 has 16 residues. J was trimmed by 0 bases and V by 1 base; bases with no gene match: 5. The CDR3 region has the DNA TGTGCCAGCAGTGAATCCGACAGGGAATCTAACTATGGCTACACCTTC. Protein: CASSESDRESNYGYTF.

The gene calls are TRBV30 and TRBJ1-2; 9 bases line up with TRBD1. After removal of 2 bases from V and 4 bases from J, the junction contained 11 bases not matched to a gene. CDR1 is GTSNPN and CDR2 is SVGIG in the germline V gene (reference sequence). The length of the CDR3 is 16 residues. DNA of the CDR3: TGTGCCTGGAGTCGGACAGGGGTGGAGGGAGGCTATGGCTACACCTTC. The encoded protein is CAWSRTGVEGGYGYTF. Full variable domain (missing parts from reference TRBV30 and TRBJ1-2): SQTIHQWPATLVQPVGSPLSLECTVEGTSNPNLYWYRQAAGRGLQLLFYSVGIGQISSEVPQNLSASRPQDRQFILSSKKLLLSDSGFYLCAWSRTGVEGGYGYTFGSGTRLTVV.

The chain carries TRBV19 and TRBJ1-1, with unresolved D. From germline, CDR1 is LNHDA and CDR2 SQIVND (reference sequence). The CDR3 totals 13 residues. Trimming pared 8 bases from V and 3 bases from J, leaving 13 bases between. The CDR3 region is CASGPGVDTEAFF. The DNA of the CDR3 is TGTGCCAGTGGCCCCGGGGTAGACACTGAAGCTTTCTTT.

The chain is built from TRBV15 and TRBJ2-3, with 11 positions matching TRBD2. Trimming took 0 bases from V and 8 from J; bases not matched to a gene: 10. CDR3 length: 17 residues. Germline V gene sequence: CDR1 LNHNV, CDR2 YYDKDF (reference sequence). Here the CDR3 reads CATSRDKALAGGVTQYF. The CDR3 DNA reads TGTGCCACCAGCAGAGATAAGGCGCTAGCGGGAGGTGTTACGCAGTATTTT.

CDR3 amino acids: CASSRTGGTEAFF. CDR3 nucleotide sequence: TGTGCCAGTAGTAGGACAGGGGGCACTGAAGCTTTCTTT. The genes are TRBV19 and TRBJ1-1; 10 positions agree with TRBD1. The junction had 0 bases not matched to a gene; V was cut back by 4 bases and J by 4 bases. In germline, CDR1 is LNHDA, CDR2 SQIVND (reference sequence). The CDR3 runs to 13 residues.

The rearrangement links TRBV18 to TRBJ2-3, with 9 bases lining up with TRBD2. The CDR3 runs 16 residues. Germline-derived CDR1 and CDR2 are KGHSH and LQKENI. Trimming removed 1 base from V and 4 bases from J; junction bases left unmatched: 6. The CDR3 coding sequence is TGTGCCAGCTCACCACGGCGGGAGGGCCCCTCAGATACGCAGTATTTT. The encoded protein is CASSPRREGPSDTQYF.

The V gene is TRBV11-3, the J gene TRBJ1-1; unclear D gene. CDR1 is SGHNT and CDR2 is YENEEA in the germline V gene. V gave up 1 base and J gave up 0 bases, with 9 bases separating them. The CDR3 is made up of 15 amino acids. The CDR3 here is CASSLGAIMNTEAFF. CDR3 nucleotide sequence: TGTGCCAGCAGCTTAGGGGCCATTATGAACACTGAAGCTTTCTTT.

The chain combines TRBV5-1 with TRBJ2-7, with 8 bases identical to TRBD2. Germline loops: CDR1 SGHRS, CDR2 YFSETQ. V was clipped by 2 bases and J by 7 bases; unmatched bases: 8. This CDR3 has 14 amino acids. CDR3 amino acids: CASSFAGGGKEQYF. The CDR3 DNA follows: TGCGCCAGCAGCTTCGCGGGAGGTGGTAAGGAGCAGTACTTC.

The chain recombines TRBV11-1 with TRBJ2-5, with 10 nucleotides matching TRBD1. The V segment lost 4 bases and the J segment 5 bases; nucleotides outside the gene matches: 4. The CDR3 runs 14 residues. The V gene's germline CDR1 is SGHAT and CDR2 FQDESV (reference sequence). The CDR3 nucleotides read TGTGCCAGCAGCTCGGGACAGGGGTACGAGACCCAGTACTTC. The encoded protein is CASSSGQGYETQYF. Full variable domain (remainder filled in from reference TRBV11-1 and TRBJ2-5): EAEVAQSPRYKITEKSQAVAFWCDPISGHATLYWYRQILGQGPELLVQFQDESVVDDSQLPKDRFSAERLKGVDSTLKIQPAELGDSAMYLCASSSGQGYETQYFGPGTRLLVL.

The chain uses TRBV10-3 and TRBJ1-6, with D perhaps matching TRBD1 (5 bases). The CDR3 runs to 13 residues. Trimming left V 4 bases short and J 5 bases short, with 6 bases between. Looked up from germline, CDR1 is ENHRY and CDR2 is SYGVKD. Here the CDR3 DNA reads TGTGCCATCAGTGGGGGCAATAATTCACCCCTCCACTTT. This translates into CAISGGNNSPLHF.

The chain employs TRBV5-5 and TRBJ2-7; the match to TRBD2 covers 11 bases. Per germline, CDR1 SGHKS and CDR2 YYEKEE (reference sequence). V dropped 4 bases and J dropped 3; count of bases not matched to a gene: 3. The CDR3 totals 14 residues. The CDR3 coding sequence is TGTGCCAGCAGCGGGACTAGCGGAAGCTACGAGCAGTACTTC. Its translation: CASSGTSGSYEQYF.

The chain recombines TRBV24-1 with TRBJ2-2; 7 bases are a match to TRBD1. With V trimmed by 4 bases and J by 4 bases, 8 bases remained unmatched. CDR1 is KGHDR, CDR2 SFDVKD, per germline. This CDR3 is built from 16 residues. CDR3 loop: CATSDDRVPGTGELFF. CDR3 in DNA: TGTGCCACCAGTGACGACAGGGTCCCTGGCACCGGGGAGCTGTTTTTT.

V and J are TRBV11-2 and TRBJ2-1, with D unclear. Trimming stripped 1 base from V and 2 bases from J, with 3 bases between. The CDR3 is 13 amino acids. Germline V lookup: CDR1 SGHAT, CDR2 FQNNGV. The DNA of the CDR3 is TGTGCCAGCAGCTTAGCCACCTACAATGAGCAGTTCTTC. Encoded protein: CASSLATYNEQFF.

The chain carries TRBV1 and TRBJ2-1; TRBD2 reflects the table's D call only, with no check against the DNA. TRBV1 is given as a pseudogene. The length of the CDR3 is 15 residues. CDR3: CTSSPRAGPYNEQFF. In nucleotides, the CDR3 is TGCACCAGCAGCCCGAGGGCAGGACCTTACAATGAGCAGTTCTTC.

This rearrangement joins TRBV28 to TRBJ2-7; 9 positions agree with TRBD1. V lost 5 bases and J lost 0; bases outside the gene matches: 5. CDR3 length equals 15 residues. CDR1 is MDHEN, CDR2 SYDVKM, per germline. For the CDR3, the DNA is TGTGCCAGCAGTCCAGCGGGACAGGGCTCCTACGAGCAGTACTTC. It is translated as CASSPAGQGSYEQYF.

J is TRBJ2-3 and V is TRBV27; no definite D call. The CDR3 loop spans 15 amino acids. Germline V gene sequence: CDR1 MNHEY, CDR2 SMNVEV (reference sequence). Trimming pared 5 bases from V and 4 bases from J, leaving 16 bases between. CDR3 region: CASSLTLESSDTQYF. The CDR3 nucleotides are TGTGCCAGCAGTCTAACCCTCGAATCATCAGATACGCAGTATTTT.

The chain joins TRBV12-3 or TRBV12-4 to TRBJ1-2; D unclear. There are 12 residues in the CDR3. Deletions cut 0 bases from V and 6 bases from J, with 5 bases between. This CDR3 is CASSLARDGYTF. The CDR3 DNA reads as TGTGCCAGCAGTTTAGCGAGAGATGGCTACACCTTC.

This rearrangement joins TRBV12-3 or TRBV12-4 to TRBJ2-7; 9 bases match TRBD2. V lost 9 bases, J lost 3 bases, and 3 bases stayed unmatched. The CDR3 covers 12 residues. The CDR3 spells CASGLANYEQYF. Written as DNA, the CDR3 is TGTGCCAGTGGACTAGCGAACTACGAGCAGTACTTC.

J is TRBJ2-5 and V is TRBV11-2; the match to TRBD1 covers 9 bases. Germline CDR1 and CDR2: SGHAT and FQNNGV. The CDR3 has 13 residues. With 5 bases clipped from V and 3 bases from J, the junction kept 1 base outside the gene matches. In DNA, the CDR3 is TGTGCCAGCAGCAGGGACAGGGAAGAGACCCAGTACTTC. Translated: CASSRDREETQYF.

The rearrangement links TRBV7-9 to TRBJ1-4; D call uncertain. Germline V lookup: CDR1 SEHNR, CDR2 FQNEAQ (reference sequence). V shed 4 bases and J shed 7 bases, with 4 bases lying between them. The CDR3 runs 11 residues. The DNA of the CDR3 is TGTGCCAGCAGCTCCAGTGAAAAACTGTTTTTT. Its translation: CASSSSEKLFF. The full variable domain, completed using reference TRBV7-9 and TRBJ1-4, is DTGVSQNPRHKITKRGQNVTFRCDPISEHNRLYWYRQTLGQGPEFLTYFQNEAQLEKSRLLSDRFSAERPKGSFSTLEIQRTEQGDSAMYLCASSSSEKLFFGSGTQLSVL.

This chain connects TRBV7-3 to TRBJ2-5; D might be TRBD2 (5 bases). The germline CDR1 and CDR2 sequences are SGHTA and FQGTGA. This CDR3 has 13 residues. V lost 5 bases, J lost 2 bases, and 9 bases lay in between. CDR3 DNA: TGTGCCAGCAGCGTGACTATACAAGAGACCCAGTACTTC. Translated: CASSVTIQETQYF.

This rearrangement joins TRBV2 to TRBJ1-2; D uncertain. The CDR3 extends over 11 amino acids. The germline V and J ends were trimmed by 3 bases and 7 bases, with 6 bases remaining between them. CDR1 is SNHLY and CDR2 is FYNNEI in the germline V gene. DNA of the CDR3: TGTGCCAGCAGTGATGAGGGTGGCTACACCTTC. Protein sequence: CASSDEGGYTF.

The V call is TRBV6-5, the J call TRBJ1-1, with TRBD1 matching over 9 bases. With 6 bases clipped from V and 1 base from J, the junction kept 3 bases outside the gene matches. Germline CDR1 and CDR2: MNHEY and SVGAGI. This CDR3 comprises 14 residues. This chain's CDR3 is CASRKQGANTEAFF. DNA of the CDR3: TGTGCCAGCAGGAAACAGGGGGCGAACACTGAAGCTTTCTTT.

CDR3 region: CASSFTPGTQYF. The DNA for the CDR3 is TGTGCCAGCAGTTTTACTCCAGGAACCCAGTACTTC. The rearrangement links TRBV12-3 or TRBV12-4 to TRBJ2-5, with D uncertain. The CDR3 is made up of 12 amino acids. Between the trimmed V and J ends, which lost 3 bases and 8 bases, there was a span of 10 bases.

The CDR3 region is CAWSITRTGVTGELFF. CDR3 sequence (DNA): TGTGCCTGGAGTATAACGAGGACAGGGGTCACCGGGGAGCTGTTTTTT. The chain joins TRBV30 to TRBJ2-2; 9 positions match TRBD1. There are 16 residues in the CDR3. In germline, CDR1 is GTSNPN, CDR2 SVGIG (reference sequence). Trimming cost V 2 bases and J 4 bases; bases outside gene matches: 8. The entire variable domain, with the rest obtained from reference TRBV30 and TRBJ2-2, is as follows: SQTIHQWPATLVQPVGSPLSLECTVEGTSNPNLYWYRQAAGRGLQLLFYSVGIGQISSEVPQNLSASRPQDRQFILSSKKLLLSDSGFYLCAWSITRTGVTGELFFGEGSRLTVL.